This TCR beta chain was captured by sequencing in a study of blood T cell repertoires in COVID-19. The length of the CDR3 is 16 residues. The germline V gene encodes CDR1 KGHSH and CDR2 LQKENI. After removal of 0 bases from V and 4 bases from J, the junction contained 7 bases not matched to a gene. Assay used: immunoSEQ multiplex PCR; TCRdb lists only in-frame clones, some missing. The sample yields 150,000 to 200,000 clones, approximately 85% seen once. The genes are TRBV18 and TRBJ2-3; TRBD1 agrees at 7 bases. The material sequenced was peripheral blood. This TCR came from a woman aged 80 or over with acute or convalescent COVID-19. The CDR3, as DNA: TGTGCCAGCTCACCACCGGGACAGAGTTCCGCAGATACGCAGTATTTT. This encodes CASSPPGQSSADTQYF.